The subject of this entry is one TCR beta chain. Its antigen is currently not known. One end of the junction fails to match germline, which may point to a read error. This record comes from a study of tumor-infiltrating lymphocytes in primary liver carcinoma (dated by TCRdb to about 2017). Broadly, across the study: Between late 2015 and early 2016, 4 or 5 patients in China with histopathologically diagnosed primary liver carcinoma had their tumors surgically resected. Technical replicate repertoires showed high reproducibility, with mean shared-clone rates roughly 0.89 and correlation coefficients above 0.95. A total of roughly 35 specimens from 5 patients went through TCRbeta repertoire sequencing, namely 25 tumor regions, 5 adjacent noncancerous liver tissues and 5 peripheral blood samples. Each sample produced about 3.5 to 7.13 million productive TCRbeta reads, and read depth showed no significant difference between tissue types. The five patients had tumors staged T1-T3 N0M0, with maximum diameters ranging from roughly 4.2 to 10 cm. For each liver tumor, the study sampled five regions along with adjacent normal tissue and blood, and applied TCRbeta repertoire sequencing, expression microarrays and whole-exome sequencing. Of the five patients, three men and two women aged 30 to 69 years, four had hepatocellular carcinoma and one had combined HCC and intrahepatic cholangiocarcinoma. Findings and caveats that apply to the study as a whole: Because the samples were bulk and unsorted, CD4+ and CD8+ T cell repertoires could not be compared. With just a handful of patients in the study, the authors point out that the findings should be validated in a larger study. Compared with blood, tumors had a significantly larger share of the repertoire taken up by the top 250 clones (p = 0.039). Repertoire overlap was higher between tumor regions (mean roughly 35%) than tumor-adjacent (approximately 17%) or tumor-blood (approximately 14%) pairs, consistent with antigen-driven expansion. Only the TCR beta chain was sequenced, so true repertoire diversity is likely underestimated because unpaired alpha chains were not captured.

Using a constant-region primer and ProtoScript II reverse transcriptase, TCRbeta-specific cDNA was reverse-transcribed from 500 ng total RNA. Three nested multiplex PCR rounds, following a slightly modified ARM-PCR procedure, were used to build the TCRbeta libraries. Each of the first two PCR rounds ran for roughly 11 cycles and used multiplex TRBV1-TRBV30 forward primers together with a Cbeta reverse primer. Sample barcodes and Illumina adapters were attached in a final 25-cycle PCR using Deep VentR polymerase. Before sequencing, amplicons between 200 and 500 bp were purified from gel using a QIAquick gel extraction kit. TCRbeta amplicons were sequenced on an Illumina HiSeq 2500 with 250-bp paired-end reads. On the authors' methods: Trimmomatic v0.33 was used to quality-trim the reads, and FLASH v1.2.11 was used to merge paired reads so that full CDR3 sequences could be recovered. V, D and J germline segments were assigned to the rearranged TCRbeta sequences using MiGEC v1.2.1b. Clonotype statistics, along with Shannon-Wiener diversity indices, were calculated using VDJtools v1.0.0. Except for diversity analysis, only the 250 most abundant clonotypes of each sample were used in subsequent analyses to reduce sampling bias. TCRdb reprocessing: public reads trimmed at Q25 with fastp, clones called with MiXCR, in-frame beta chains kept. Identical CDR3 protein sequences are pooled into one entry, listed with their most common genes and DNA. TCRdb, rather than the study authors, made the V and J calls. Recorded for this sample are 300,000 to 400,000 distinct CDR3 sequences; about 65% of them occurred a single time. About 6.5% of the sample rests with the top ten.

Counted from cysteine to phenylalanine, this CDR3 has 14 amino acids. The read is trimmed to its CDR3 DNA, 42 bases read in frame from base 1. The germline V gene encodes CDR1 SGHTA and CDR2 FQGTGA. TRIzol reagent was used to extract blood RNA from unsorted whole blood, while the DNeasy Blood & Tissue kit provided the germline DNA. Patients had chronic HBV infection and were treatment-naive at sampling. Before surgery, 4 to 5 milliliters of peripheral blood were collected into K2EDTA tubes. The rearranged segments are TRBV7-3 and TRBJ2-2; a stretch of 8 junction bases matches TRBD1. Sequenced sample: peripheral blood. This TCR derives from a man aged 35 to 55 with primary liver carcinoma and hepatitis B virus infection. The DNA sequence reads TGTGCAAGCAGCTTTGACAGGGGAGCCGGGGAGCTGTTTTTT. This yields the protein CASSFDRGAGELFF. The full variable domain, with segments outside the CDR3 supplied by the reference TRBV7-3 and TRBJ2-2 proteins, appears as GAGVSQTPSNKVTEKGKYVELRCDPISGHTALYWYRQSLGQGPEFLIYFQGTGAADDSGLPNDRFFAVRPEGSVSTLKIQRTERGDSAVYLCASSFDRGAGELFFGEGSRLTVL.